This T cell receptor beta chain originates from a study of T cell responses to AZD1222 COVID-19 vaccine. Germline V gives CDR1 SQVTM, CDR2 ANQGSEA. The CDR3 sequence is 12 residues long. V was clipped by 3 bases and J by 6 bases, with 11 bases between them. Analyses pooled second doses at about 4 or about 12 weeks. The repertoire was sequenced with immunoSEQ multiplex PCR; TCRdb's copy has only in-frame clones and lacks some. The profile covers some 140,000 clones, with more than 85% appearing a single time and roughly 2% taken by the ten largest. Study findings and constraints: Donors were mostly white British, more females; clonal diversity possibly underestimated. Repertoire sampling occurred only after the peak T cell response.

As for this clone: As yet, its antigen is unknown.

The receptor comes from an adult who received the AZD1222 COVID-19 vaccine. The chain carries TRBV29-1 and TRBJ1-1, with D tentatively TRBD1 (5 bases). Source: peripheral blood, taken 28 days after the second AZD1222 dose. As DNA, the CDR3 is TGCAGCGTTGAGCCTCCGGGGCCTGAAGCTTTCTTT. It encodes CSVEPPGPEAFF.